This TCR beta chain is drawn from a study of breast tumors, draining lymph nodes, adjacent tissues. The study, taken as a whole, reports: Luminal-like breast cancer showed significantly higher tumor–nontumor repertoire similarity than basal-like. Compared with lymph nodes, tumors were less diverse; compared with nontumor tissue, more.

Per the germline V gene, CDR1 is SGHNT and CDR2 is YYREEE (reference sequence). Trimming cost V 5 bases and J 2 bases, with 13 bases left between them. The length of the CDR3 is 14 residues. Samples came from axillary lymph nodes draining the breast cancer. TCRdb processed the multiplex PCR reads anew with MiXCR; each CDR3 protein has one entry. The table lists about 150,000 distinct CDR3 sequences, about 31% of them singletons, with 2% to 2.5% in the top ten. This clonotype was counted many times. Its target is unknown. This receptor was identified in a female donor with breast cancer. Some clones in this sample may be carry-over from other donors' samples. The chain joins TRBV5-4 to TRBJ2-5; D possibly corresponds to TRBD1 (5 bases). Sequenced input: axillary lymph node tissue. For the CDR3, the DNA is TGTGCCAGCAGACCGGACACAATGCAAGAGACCCAGTACTTC. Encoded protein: CASRPDTMQETQYF.